This paragraph covers one TCR beta chain sequence. The data derive from a study of blood T cell repertoires in COVID-19. The authors' processing: Amplification from reference gene primers served as the basis for estimated nucleated cell counts. Profiled with immunoSEQ multiplex PCR; TCRdb holds only in-frame clones, not every one. The DNA gave D and trimming, while V, J and clone size come from that table. The data hold under 65,000 clones, with about 81% observed a single time. With 3 bases clipped from V and 5 bases from J, the junction kept 5 bases outside the gene matches. CDR3 length: 14 amino acids. CDR1 is GTSNPN, CDR2 SVGIG, per germline (reference sequence).

The chain recombines TRBV30 with TRBJ2-2; 8 bases match TRBD1. What was sequenced was peripheral blood. The receptor was isolated from a man in his 60s with COVID-19, enrolled during active disease. CDR3 amino acids: CAWSPRTGTGELFF. The CDR3 DNA reads as TGTGCCTGGAGCCCGAGGACAGGGACCGGGGAGCTGTTTTTT.